This paragraph reports one T cell receptor beta chain. The antigen remains unidentified. This entry belongs to a study of T-cell reconstitution after alpha-beta-depleted transplantation in children. The TCRbeta library incorporated unique molecular identifiers. TCRdb passed the PCR reads through MiXCR, listing each CDR3 protein once. The data hold more than 500,000 distinct CDR3 sequences, with roughly 11% observed a single time. The ends lost 6 bases at V and 7 bases at J; junction bases unmatched: 14. Looked up from germline, CDR1 is SQVTM and CDR2 is ANQGSEA. This CDR3 is 14 amino acids long. General study findings and limits: The high TCRbeta diversity at day 60 in some patients came from surviving recipient T cells and thymic progenitors. T-cell numbers and diversity, one year after transplant, stemmed largely from T cells that were newly produced. It was reported that alpha-beta T cells came from several hundred expanded graft clones (about two months after transplant).

Sample: PBMCs, mostly from graft donor cells, taken 180 days after TCRalphabeta/CD19-depleted stem cell transplant. The sequence came from a female patient aged 2-10 years who had a stem cell transplant for aplastic anemia, so the T cells may come from the graft donor. V is TRBV29-1 and J is TRBJ2-7; TRBD2 matches 8 bases. The CDR3 region has the DNA TGCAGCGTCGGGGGGGCGGGGGCCATCGGGGAGCAGTACTTC. It translates to CSVGGAGAIGEQYF.